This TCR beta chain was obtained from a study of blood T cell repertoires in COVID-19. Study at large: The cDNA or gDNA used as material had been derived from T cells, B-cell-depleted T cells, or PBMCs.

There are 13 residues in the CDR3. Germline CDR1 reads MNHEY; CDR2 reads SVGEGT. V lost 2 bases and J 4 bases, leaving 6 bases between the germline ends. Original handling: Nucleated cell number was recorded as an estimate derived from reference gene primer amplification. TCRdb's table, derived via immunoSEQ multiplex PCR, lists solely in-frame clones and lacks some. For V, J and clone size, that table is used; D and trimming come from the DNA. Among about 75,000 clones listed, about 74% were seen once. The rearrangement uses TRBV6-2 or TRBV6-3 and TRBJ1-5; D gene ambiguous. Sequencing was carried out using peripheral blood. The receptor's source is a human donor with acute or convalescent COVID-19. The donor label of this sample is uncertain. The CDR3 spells CASSYGGNQPQHF. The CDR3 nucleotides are TGTGCCAGCAGTTACGGAGGAAATCAGCCCCAGCATTTT.